A single sample is the source of the 21 T cell receptor beta chains below, sequenced in a study of T cell responses to AZD1222 COVID-19 vaccine. Method: immunoSEQ multiplex PCR; TCRdb's copy keeps in-frame clones and lacks some. The table lists about 220,000 clones, roughly 91% of them singletons. The starting material was peripheral blood, obtained on day 0 of MenACWY control vaccination. Receptors were obtained from an adult in good health.

This chain connects TRBV5-4 to TRBJ2-7, with 7 bases matching TRBD2. V was clipped by 0 bases and J by 0 bases; unmatched bases: 9. The CDR3 runs 17 residues. Germline CDR1 is SGHNT and CDR2 is YYREEE (reference sequence). CDR3 coding DNA: TGTGCCAGCAGCTTGGACCTCGGGCGGGGGAACTCCTACGAGCAGTACTTC. It yields the protein CASSLDLGRGNSYEQYF.

This chain links TRBV2 with TRBJ1-4; weak D call: TRBD1 (6 bases). Germline CDR1 SNHLY, CDR2 FYNNEI. The CDR3 has 15 residues. The V end lost 4 bases, the J end lost 4 bases, and 13 bases lay between the germline ends. The CDR3 loop reads CASSVLTGLNEKLFF. CDR3 nucleotide sequence: TGTGCCAGCAGTGTTCTTACAGGGCTTAATGAAAAACTGTTTTTT.

This rearrangement joins TRBV7-6 to TRBJ1-5, with D uncertain. Deletions cut 3 bases from V and 4 bases from J, with 7 bases between. CDR1 SGHVS and CDR2 FNYEAQ come from the germline V gene. The CDR3 runs to 13 residues. The CDR3 DNA follows: TGTGCCAGCAGCTTGAGCGGTAATCAGCCCCAGCATTTT. Its protein product is CASSLSGNQPQHF.

The J gene is TRBJ1-1, the V gene TRBV18, with D perhaps TRBD1 (5 bases). V was pared by 4 bases and J by 0 bases, with 18 bases between. The CDR3 extends over 17 amino acids. Germline CDR1 is KGHSH and CDR2 is LQKENI. CDR3 DNA sequence: TGTGCCAGCTCACTAGGTCAGGGAAGAAAGATGAACACTGAAGCTTTCTTT. This sequence encodes CASSLGQGRKMNTEAFF.

V and J are TRBV7-8 and TRBJ1-5; 8 bases are a match to TRBD1. With 5 bases clipped from V and 3 bases from J, the junction kept 9 bases outside the gene matches. The CDR3 runs 16 residues. Looked up from germline, CDR1 is SGHVS and CDR2 is FQNEAQ. The CDR3 protein is CASSQTRTGNNQPQHF. The CDR3 nucleotides are TGTGCCAGCAGCCAGACCCGGACAGGGAACAATCAGCCCCAGCATTTT.

V usage is TRBV5-6 and J usage is TRBJ1-6; D not resolved. V dropped 1 base and J dropped 6 bases, with 8 bases sitting between them. The CDR3 is 14 amino acids. CDR1 is SGHDT and CDR2 is YYEEEE in the germline V gene. The CDR3 loop is CASSLWDFNSPLHF. The CDR3 region has the DNA TGTGCCAGCAGCTTGTGGGATTTTAATTCACCCCTCCACTTT.

V gene TRBV30 combines with J gene TRBJ1-1; D unclear. Trimming shortened V by 5 bases and J by 0 bases, and 10 bases separated the two germline ends. This CDR3 contains 13 residues. Germline V CDR1 and CDR2: GTSNPN, SVGIG (reference sequence). CDR3 protein: CAWVGQVNTEAFF. As DNA, the CDR3 is TGTGCCTGGGTGGGTCAGGTGAACACTGAAGCTTTCTTT.

The chain links TRBV20-1 to TRBJ1-2; 9 nucleotides line up with TRBD1. After removal of 3 bases from V and 8 bases from J, the junction contained 10 bases not matched to a gene. The germline CDR1 and CDR2 sequences are DFQATT and SNEGSKA (reference sequence). The CDR3 length is 14 residues. The CDR3 spells CSASTPRTGAGYTF. In nucleotides, the CDR3 is TGCAGTGCTAGTACCCCCCGGACAGGGGCCGGCTACACCTTC.

The chain has TRBV7-6 and TRBJ2-1, with TRBD1 matching over 7 bases. CDR3 length equals 14 residues. Germline V gene data show CDR1 as SGHVS and CDR2 as FNYEAQ. V trimming: 5 bases; J trimming: 3 bases; junction bases outside the gene matches: 4. In nucleotides, the CDR3 is TGTGCCAGCAGCGCAGGGGGAGACTACAATGAGCAGTTCTTC. It yields the protein CASSAGGDYNEQFF.

This rearrangement joins TRBV5-1 to TRBJ1-5; D is possibly TRBD1 (5 bases). The CDR3 is 14 amino acids. Trimming left V 0 bases short and J 1 base short, with 5 bases between. Germline V gene sequence: CDR1 SGHRS, CDR2 YFSETQ. As DNA, the CDR3 is TGCGCCAGCAGCTTGGGACAGAGCAATCAGCCCCAGCATTTT. This codes for CASSLGQSNQPQHF. The full variable domain, with the rest looked up from reference TRBV5-1 and TRBJ1-5, is KAGVTQTPRYLIKTRGQQVTLSCSPISGHRSVSWYQQTPGQGLQFLFEYFSETQRNKGNFPGRFSGRQFSNSRSEMNVSTLELGDSALYLCASSLGQSNQPQHFGDGTRLSIL.

This clone was counted a single time. The CDR3 coding sequence is TGTGCCAGCAGTTACTCATCCTCGCAAGAGACCCAGTACTTC. Translation: CASSYSSSQETQYF. V and J are TRBV6-5 and TRBJ2-5; D gene unclear. Trimming pared 0 bases from V and 2 bases from J, leaving 7 bases between. In germline, CDR1 is MNHEY, CDR2 SVGAGI. This CDR3 is 14 amino acids long.

This chain connects TRBV27 to TRBJ1-3, with a possible D match to TRBD1 (5 bases). V was pared by 3 bases and J by 4 bases, with 13 bases between. This CDR3 comprises 15 residues. CDR1 and CDR2 (germline): MNHEY, SMNVEV (reference sequence). CDR3 residues: CASSFTGDPGNTIYF. The DNA for the CDR3 is TGTGCCAGCAGTTTCACGGGGGATCCCGGAAACACCATATATTTT.

This rearrangement joins TRBV5-1 to TRBJ1-2, with 7 bases fitting TRBD1. The CDR3 contains 16 residues. Looked up from germline, CDR1 is SGHRS and CDR2 is YFSETQ. The V segment lost 4 bases and the J segment 7 bases; nucleotides outside the gene matches: 16. The CDR3 bases are TGCGCCAGCAGCCACCAACCACCGGACAGGAGAGGTGGCTACACCTTC. Translated, it gives CASSHQPPDRRGGYTF.

The chain recombines TRBV2 with TRBJ1-6, with 10 bases aligning to TRBD1. This CDR3 is built from 14 residues. V dropped 9 bases and J dropped 7; count of bases not matched to a gene: 6. Looked up from germline, CDR1 is SNHLY and CDR2 is FYNNEI. Written as DNA, the CDR3 is TGTGCCAGGGCACGACAGGGGGCAAATTCACCCCTCCACTTT. Translating it yields CARARQGANSPLHF.

This clone was seen only once. The chain links TRBV30 to TRBJ1-2; D perhaps matches TRBD1 (5 bases). The CDR3 spans 15 residues. Germline values: CDR1 GTSNPN, CDR2 SVGIG (reference sequence). Trimming stripped 0 bases from V and 5 bases from J, with 16 bases between. The CDR3 DNA reads TGTGCCTGGAGTGTACACCCAGGGCCTCCTTATGGCTACACCTTC. Translation gives CAWSVHPGPPYGYTF.

This clone has only one observation. The chain recombines TRBV3-1 (or the pseudogene TRBV3-2) with TRBJ2-1, with TRBD2 identical over 7 bases. Germline trimming cut 5 bases from V and 0 bases from J; bases unmatched to any gene: 7. The CDR3 runs 16 residues. The germline V gene has CDR1 LGHDT and CDR2 YNNKEL (reference sequence). The CDR3 DNA follows: TGTGCCAGCAGCACATGGACGGGGGGCTCCTACAATGAGCAGTTCTTC. It is translated as CASSTWTGGSYNEQFF.

This rearrangement joins TRBV7-2 to TRBJ2-7; D may be TRBD1 (6 bases). V lost 8 bases and J 2 bases, leaving 19 bases between the germline ends. This CDR3 spans 15 amino acids. Germline loops: CDR1 SGHTA, CDR2 FQGNSA. The DNA for the CDR3 is TGTGCCAGCCTTGATCCGGGGACAAGCCCCTACGAGCAGTACTTC. This sequence encodes CASLDPGTSPYEQYF.

This chain links TRBV10-3 with TRBJ1-1; TRBD1 might be the D (6 bases). The germline CDR1 and CDR2 sequences are ENHRY and SYGVKD. This CDR3 contains 12 residues. Trimming removed 6 bases from V and 10 bases from J, with 15 bases in between. The CDR3 sequence is CAIRGQGDGAFF. The CDR3, as DNA: TGTGCCATCAGGGGACAAGGGGATGGAGCTTTCTTT.

This clone was detected a few times. The chain carries TRBV7-2 and TRBJ2-1; the D is unclear. The ends were cut back, 5 bases at V and 4 bases at J, with 3 bases in the middle. The CDR3 spans 11 residues. In germline, CDR1 is SGHTA, CDR2 FQGNSA. CDR3 coding DNA: TGTGCCAGCAGCGAGTACAATGAGCAGTTCTTC. Its translation is CASSEYNEQFF.

In this sample, this clone turned up once. The rearrangement joins TRBV5-5 to TRBJ2-7; possibly TRBD2 for D (5 bases). Trimming removed 3 bases from V and 2 bases from J, with 12 bases in between. This CDR3 has 14 residues. Germline assignment: CDR1 SGHKS and CDR2 YYEKEE (reference sequence). This chain's CDR3 is CASSWASGTYEQYF. CDR3 DNA: TGTGCCAGCAGCTGGGCCTCCGGGACCTACGAGCAGTACTTC. The complete variable domain, with remaining parts taken from reference TRBV5-5 and TRBJ2-7, reads DAGVTQSPTHLIKTRGQQVTLRCSPISGHKSVSWYQQVLGQGPQFIFQYYEKEERGRGNFPDRFSARQFPNYSSELNVNALLLGDSALYLCASSWASGTYEQYFGPGTRLTVT.

V and J are TRBV3-1 (or the pseudogene TRBV3-2) and TRBJ2-6; D unclear. Germline V gene lookup returns CDR1 LGHDT and CDR2 YNNKEL (reference sequence). Trimming took 3 bases from V and 0 from J, leaving 3 bases between them. This CDR3 comprises 14 residues. The CDR3 region has the DNA TGTGCCAGCAGCCAGGGCTCTGGGGCCAACGTCCTGACTTTC. Residues: CASSQGSGANVLTF.